The 24 T cell receptor beta chains below were found in one sample sequenced in a study of shared clonotypes between healthy human individuals. Method: immunoSEQ multiplex PCR; TCRdb's copy keeps in-frame clones and lacks some. Here the sample spans over 850,000 clones, more than 75% being singletons. Sequencing was done on a sample of memory CD4+ T cells from PBMCs. Documented subset: CD45RA-negative fraction. These receptors all stem from a man between 18 and 29 years old in good health. Some clones in this sample may be carry-over from other donors' samples.

Turning to this clone: The likely explanation is a read error, given a far larger clone one base away. The sample carries other DNA sequences with the same CDR3. The gene calls are TRBV2 and TRBJ2-1, with TRBD2 matching 8 bases. With 6 bases clipped from V and 0 bases from J, the junction kept 4 bases outside the gene matches. The CDR3 consists of 15 residues. Per the germline V gene, CDR1 is SNHLY and CDR2 is FYNNEI. CDR3 nucleotides: TGTGCCAGCAGCCGACTAGCGAACTCCTACAATGAGCAGTTCTTC. This encodes CASSRLANSYNEQFF.

V usage is TRBV29-1 and J usage is TRBJ2-1; unclear D gene. Germline CDR1 is SQVTM and CDR2 is ANQGSEA. This CDR3 comprises 12 residues. Deletions cut 3 bases from V and 9 bases from J, with 12 bases between. CDR3 in DNA: TGCAGCGTTGACCCCCTCTCCAGTGAGCAGTTCTTC. Protein: CSVDPLSSEQFF.

V usage is TRBV11-3 and J usage is TRBJ2-1, with D unresolved. The CDR3 spans 18 residues. In germline, CDR1 is SGHNT, CDR2 YENEEA. Trimming removed 0 bases from V and 0 bases from J, with 15 bases in between. The CDR3 is CASSLEFWQMSSYNEQFF. For the CDR3, the DNA is TGTGCCAGCAGCTTAGAATTTTGGCAGATGAGCTCCTACAATGAGCAGTTCTTC. Filled out from reference TRBV11-3 and TRBJ2-1, the complete variable domain reads EAGVVQSPRYKIIEKKQPVAFWCNPISGHNTLYWYLQNLGQGPELLIRYENEEAVDDSQLPKDRFSAERLKGVDSTLKIQPAELGDSAVYLCASSLEFWQMSSYNEQFFGPGTRLTVL.

This sequence joins TRBV7-9 and TRBJ2-5; a weak D match, TRBD2 (6 bases). The DNA end favors TRBJ2-7, so the J call may be wrong. The germline V gene has CDR1 SEHNR and CDR2 FQNEAQ (reference sequence). The CDR3 consists of 16 residues. The CDR3 DNA is TGTGCCAGCAGCTTAGAAGTAACGGGAGCCTCCTACGAGCAGTACTTC. Encoded protein: CASSLEVTGASYEQYF.

V gene TRBV7-3 combines with J gene TRBJ2-1; 7 nucleotides match TRBD1. Germline V lookup: CDR1 SGHTA, CDR2 FQGTGA. This CDR3 is 14 amino acids long. The V gene end was trimmed by 4 bases and the J gene end by 12 bases; junction bases not matched to a gene: 12. The CDR3, as DNA: TGTGCCAGCAGCTGGAACGGGGAGCCAGGGGGGCAGTTCTTC. Translation gives CASSWNGEPGGQFF.

The chain carries TRBV5-5 and TRBJ2-3; possible D gene TRBD2, 5 bases. CDR3 length: 15 amino acids. Per the germline V gene, CDR1 is SGHKS and CDR2 is YYEKEE (reference sequence). Trimming pared 4 bases from V and 1 base from J, leaving 13 bases between. The CDR3 nucleotides read TGTGCCAGCAGCCTCCCTAGCCCACGCACAGATACGCAGTATTTT. Translating gives CASSLPSPRTDTQYF.

The sample holds one count of this clone. V usage is TRBV29-1 and J usage is TRBJ2-3, with D perhaps matching TRBD1 (5 bases). V was cut by 2 bases and J by 6 bases, with 21 bases left in between. The CDR3 extends over 16 amino acids. Germline V gives CDR1 SQVTM, CDR2 ANQGSEA. The CDR3: CSVEISLTGSRDTQYF. Here the CDR3 DNA reads TGCAGCGTTGAAATCTCCCTTACAGGTTCGCGGGATACGCAGTATTTT.

J is TRBJ1-5 and V is TRBV28, with TRBD1 matching over 10 bases. The CDR3 sequence is 16 residues long. The V gene end was trimmed by 5 bases and the J gene end by 3 bases; junction bases not matched to a gene: 7. Per germline, CDR1 MDHEN and CDR2 SYDVKM. The CDR3 bases are TGTGCCAGCAGTCCCCGGGACAGGGGTTTCAATCAGCCCCAGCATTTT. Translated: CASSPRDRGFNQPQHF.

The genes are TRBV5-1 and TRBJ2-1; TRBD1 agrees at 7 bases. CDR3 length: 16 amino acids. Germline V lookup: CDR1 SGHRS, CDR2 YFSETQ. V trimming: 2 bases; J trimming: 2 bases; junction bases outside the gene matches: 7. This CDR3 reads CASSFGQALTYNEQFF. In nucleotides, the CDR3 is TGCGCCAGCAGCTTCGGACAGGCCCTTACCTACAATGAGCAGTTCTTC.

This clone showed up just once. The J gene is TRBJ2-3, the V gene TRBV6-1; 7 positions match TRBD2. The germline V gene encodes CDR1 MNHNS and CDR2 SASEGT. V trimming: 0 bases; J trimming: 6 bases; junction bases outside the gene matches: 12. This CDR3 comprises 17 residues. DNA of the CDR3: TGTGCCAGCAGTGAAGCTGGGACTACCCGAAAGACCGATACGCAGTATTTT. This sequence encodes CASSEAGTTRKTDTQYF.

CDR3 DNA: TGTGCCAGCAGTGGGACCCCCGGGACAGGGGGGGGGTATGGCTACACCTTC. Translating gives CASSGTPGTGGGYGYTF. The chain is built from TRBV25-1 and TRBJ1-2; 11 nucleotides align to TRBD1. From germline, CDR1 is MGHDK and CDR2 SYGVNS. This CDR3 has 17 residues. With V trimmed by 4 bases and J by 5 bases, 12 bases remained unmatched.

To note about this clone: This may come from a read error, since a much larger clone is one base off. The chain employs TRBV4-1 and TRBJ2-5, with D perhaps matching TRBD1 or TRBD2 (5 bases each). The CDR3 sequence is 14 residues long. Per the germline V gene, CDR1 is MGHRA and CDR2 is YSYEKL. The CDR3 DNA sequence: TGCGTCAGCAGCCAGGGCCCCGCGGGAGAGACCCAGTACTTC. This gives the protein CVSSQGPAGETQYF.

A remark on this clone: Other DNA sequences in this sample translate to the same CDR3. This chain connects TRBV6-6 to TRBJ2-7, with 14 bases matching TRBD2. The CDR3 length is 15 residues. CDR1 is MNHNY and CDR2 is SVGAGI in the germline V gene (reference sequence). The junction had 2 bases not matched to a gene; V was cut back by 5 bases and J by 2 bases. The CDR3 DNA follows: TGTGCCAGCAGTCGACTAGCGGGAGGGCCCTACGAGCAGTACTTC. Translating it yields CASSRLAGGPYEQYF.

This clone was detected once. This chain joins TRBV28 and TRBJ1-3; D perhaps matches TRBD1 (6 bases). The V end was cut by 8 bases, the J end by 4 bases, with 15 bases between. The CDR3 spans 14 residues. Germline CDR1 and CDR2: MDHEN and SYDVKM. This chain's CDR3 is CASVGGWIGNTIYF. In nucleotides, the CDR3 is TGTGCCAGCGTAGGGGGGTGGATCGGAAACACCATATATTTT.

The rearrangement uses TRBV18 and TRBJ1-1; 7 bases are shared with TRBD1. V shed 3 bases and J 4 bases; nucleotides not matched to a gene: 5. The CDR3 is made up of 14 amino acids. Germline CDR1 reads KGHSH; CDR2 reads LQKENI. The CDR3 coding sequence is TGTGCCAGCTCACCGACGACAGGGCCCACTGAAGCTTTCTTT. Protein sequence: CASSPTTGPTEAFF.

This clone was counted a few times. The genes are TRBV5-4 and TRBJ2-7; no clear D. Trimming cost V 1 base and J 6 bases, with 8 bases left between them. Germline assignment: CDR1 SGHNT and CDR2 YYREEE (reference sequence). The CDR3 contains 12 residues. In DNA, the CDR3 is TGTGCCAGCAGCTTGTCAACGGGCGAGCAGTACTTC. This sequence encodes CASSLSTGEQYF.

The V gene is TRBV6-5, the J gene TRBJ1-4, with D unclear. The germline gives CDR1 MNHEY, CDR2 SVGAGI. The germline V and J ends were trimmed by 4 bases and 5 bases, with 14 bases remaining between them. The CDR3 consists of 15 residues. The CDR3 spells CASSSPGGGNEKLFF. CDR3 sequence (DNA): TGTGCCAGCAGTTCTCCGGGAGGCGGAAATGAAAAACTGTTTTTT.

To note about this clone: Different DNA sequences within this sample yield the same CDR3. V and J are TRBV5-1 and TRBJ2-3, with 8 bases that match TRBD1. Germline V gene data show CDR1 as SGHRS and CDR2 as YFSETQ. With 1 base clipped from V and 6 bases from J, the junction kept 1 base outside the gene matches. The CDR3 runs 13 residues. CDR3 protein: CASSLQGADTQYF. The DNA for the CDR3 is TGCGCCAGCAGCTTGCAGGGGGCTGATACGCAGTATTTT.

The chain joins TRBV18 to TRBJ2-5, with TRBD1 matching over 8 bases. This CDR3 comprises 14 residues. With 3 bases clipped from V and 2 bases from J, the junction kept 2 bases outside the gene matches. Germline V lookup: CDR1 KGHSH, CDR2 LQKENI. CDR3 region: CASSPDRGQETQYF. The CDR3 bases are TGTGCCAGCTCACCCGACAGGGGACAAGAGACCCAGTACTTC. Supplemented by reference TRBV18 and TRBJ2-5, the full variable domain reads NAGVMQNPRHLVRRRGQEARLRCSPMKGHSHVYWYRQLPEEGLKFMVYLQKENIIDESGMPKERFSAEFPKEGPSILRIQQVVRGDSAAYFCASSPDRGQETQYFGPGTRLLVL.

This clone was counted only a few times. The chain combines TRBV5-1 with TRBJ2-4; D gene uncertain. The CDR3 has 13 residues. CDR1 and CDR2 (germline): SGHRS, YFSETQ. Trimming cost V 0 bases and J 5 bases, with 6 bases left between them. The CDR3, as DNA: TGCGCCAGCAGCTTGGGACCCCAAAACATTCAGTACTTC. Translating gives CASSLGPQNIQYF.

The V call is TRBV4-1, the J call TRBJ2-4, with D maybe TRBD2 (5 bases). The CDR3 is 17 residues long. Germline V gives CDR1 MGHRA, CDR2 YSYEKL. V dropped 2 bases and J dropped 0 bases, with 14 bases sitting between them. CDR3 in amino acids: CASSQPVVGVAKNIQYF. CDR3 DNA sequence: TGCGCCAGCAGCCAACCGGTGGTGGGAGTAGCCAAAAACATTCAGTACTTC.

As regards this clone: This is likely an artifact of a read error, given a far larger clone one base away. The identical CDR3 is also encoded by other nucleotide sequences in the sample. The chain carries TRBV29-1 and TRBJ1-2, with D uncertain. Germline V CDR1 and CDR2: SQVTM, ANQGSEA. This CDR3 region has 11 residues. The CDR3 nucleotides are TGCAGCGAGTCCTCAAACTATGGCTACACCTTT. Protein product: CSESSNYGYTF. The variable domain in full, completed from reference TRBV29-1 and TRBJ1-2, reads SAVISQKPSRDICQRGTSLTIQCQVDSQVTMMFWYRQQPGQSLTLIATANQGSEATYESGFVIDKFPISRPNLTFSTLTVSNMSPEDSSIYLCSESSNYGYTFGSGTRLTVV.

The V and J genes are TRBV30 and TRBJ1-4; TRBD1 is a possible D gene (6 bases). Germline CDR1 and CDR2: GTSNPN and SVGIG (reference sequence). The V gene lost 2 bases and the J gene lost 7 bases, with 11 bases spanning the gap. This CDR3 spans 13 amino acids. The CDR3 DNA is TGTGCCTGGAGTTTGGGGGCTACTGAAAAACTGTTTTTT. Its protein product is CAWSLGATEKLFF.

The J gene is TRBJ2-3, the V gene TRBV28, with D tentatively TRBD1 or TRBD2 (7 bases each). With 4 bases removed from V and 2 bases from J, the gap between germline ends came to 16 bases. Germline CDR1 and CDR2: MDHEN and SYDVKM. The CDR3 is 16 amino acids. CDR3: CASSSYRGGPTDTQYF. CDR3 DNA sequence: TGTGCCAGCAGTTCATACAGGGGAGGGCCCACAGATACGCAGTATTTT.